These 10 T cell receptor beta chains came from one sample sequenced in a study of naive and memory T cell subsets. Alpha and beta constant region primers primed reverse transcription for blood and skin samples. TCRdb redid the calling of the 5' RACE reads with MiXCR, one entry per CDR3 protein. The sample has tens of thousands of distinct CDR3 sequences; roughly 25% are singletons. Whole-blood samples were about 2.5 ml of peripheral blood from healthy adult volunteers. Receptor source: a female donor in good health.

The chain carries TRBV29-1 and TRBJ2-1; D perhaps matches TRBD2 (5 bases). Trimming removed 4 bases from V and 2 bases from J, with 12 bases in between. CDR1 SQVTM and CDR2 ANQGSEA come from the germline V gene. This CDR3 is built from 14 residues. The CDR3 DNA sequence: TGCAGCGTTGTAATCAGCGGCGCCTACAATGAGCAGTTCTTC. Protein sequence: CSVVISGAYNEQFF.

This chain joins TRBV29-1 and TRBJ2-3, with D uncertain. This CDR3 has 11 amino acids. Trimming pared 6 bases from V and 0 bases from J, leaving 4 bases between. The germline CDR1 and CDR2 sequences are SQVTM and ANQGSEA. The CDR3 region is CSVYSTDTQYF. The DNA for the CDR3 is TGCAGCGTGTACAGCACAGATACGCAGTATTTT.

V gene TRBV29-1 combines with J gene TRBJ2-3, with 9 bases that match TRBD2. The ends lost 4 bases at V and 2 bases at J; junction bases unmatched: 7. This CDR3 has 15 residues. Germline V gene data show CDR1 as SQVTM and CDR2 as ANQGSEA. The CDR3 sequence: CSVVSAGGPTDTQYF. Here the CDR3 DNA reads TGCAGCGTTGTTTCTGCGGGAGGGCCCACAGATACGCAGTATTTT.

This chain links TRBV6-5 with TRBJ1-5, with TRBD1 matching over 7 bases. CDR1 and CDR2 from the germline V gene are MNHEY and SVGAGI. With 5 bases clipped from V and 1 base from J, the junction kept 5 bases outside the gene matches. The CDR3 is made up of 15 amino acids. The DNA for the CDR3 is TGTGCCAGCAGTCCCGGGACAGCGAGCAATCAGCCCCAGCATTTT. Translating it yields CASSPGTASNQPQHF.

This chain joins TRBV6-2 or TRBV6-3 and TRBJ1-1, with D tentatively TRBD1 (6 bases). V was clipped by 4 bases and J by 4 bases, with 10 bases between them. Germline CDR1 and CDR2: MNHEY and SVGEGT. The length of the CDR3 is 13 residues. The CDR3 DNA sequence: TGTGCCAGCAGTTTTACAGGGCTCACTGAAGCTTTCTTT. It translates to CASSFTGLTEAFF.

There are many counts of this clonotype. V is TRBV7-9 and J is TRBJ2-7; D might be TRBD2 (6 bases). CDR1 is SEHNR, CDR2 FQNEAQ, per germline (reference sequence). This CDR3 is 14 amino acids long. The V gene lost 5 bases and the J gene lost 0 bases, with 11 bases spanning the gap. CDR3 in amino acids: CASSPSASSYEQYF. DNA for the CDR3: TGTGCCAGCAGCCCTAGCGCGAGCTCCTACGAGCAGTACTTC. Complete variable domain (other parts from reference TRBV7-9 and TRBJ2-7): DTGVSQNPRHKITKRGQNVTFRCDPISEHNRLYWYRQTLGQGPEFLTYFQNEAQLEKSRLLSDRFSAERPKGSFSTLEIQRTEQGDSAMYLCASSPSASSYEQYFGPGTRLTVT.

This clonotype is judged medium-sized. V and J are TRBV7-2 and TRBJ2-1; 8 bases are shared with TRBD2. V was clipped by 5 bases and J by 3 bases; unmatched bases: 21. The CDR3 runs to 20 residues. Germline-derived CDR1 and CDR2 are SGHTA and FQGNSA. CDR3 nucleotides: TGTGCCAGCAGCCCCCAGTGGCGAGACTCGGGGGGGGTACTCTACAATGAGCAGTTCTTC. Translated, it gives CASSPQWRDSGGVLYNEQFF.

The CDR3 DNA sequence: TGTGCCAGCAGTTACAAGGGGACAGGGGGCTACGAGCAGTACTTC. It is translated as CASSYKGTGGYEQYF. This sequence joins TRBV6-5 and TRBJ2-7, with 11 bases that match TRBD1. V gave up 2 bases and J gave up 3 bases; unmatched junction bases: 3. Germline values: CDR1 MNHEY, CDR2 SVGAGI. The CDR3 has 15 amino acids.

This clonotype was detected many times. The gene calls are TRBV29-1 and TRBJ1-1; D is possibly TRBD1 (5 bases). This CDR3 region has 15 residues. The V gene's germline CDR1 is SQVTM and CDR2 ANQGSEA. V lost 5 bases to trimming and J lost 1 base, with 17 bases between them. This CDR3 reads CSVQLEWGTNTEAFF. The CDR3 bases are TGCAGCGTTCAACTAGAATGGGGCACGAACACTGAAGCTTTCTTT.

The V gene is TRBV20-1, the J gene TRBJ1-2, with a possible D match to TRBD1 (5 bases). Trimming pared 0 bases from V and 7 bases from J, leaving 21 bases between. CDR1 and CDR2 from the germline V gene are DFQATT and SNEGSKA (reference sequence). The CDR3 consists of 16 residues. The CDR3 sequence is CSARDLGFQGYSGYTF. The CDR3 coding sequence is TGCAGTGCTAGAGATCTAGGGTTCCAGGGATACTCTGGCTACACCTTC.